This T cell receptor (beta chain) was identified during a study of human T cells and chemical hapten exposure. Study details: Diphenylcyclopropenone was applied weekly to patients' scalps across the approximately 25-week study.

General study results and limits: Expanded TCRs grouped into significantly more large CDR3 similarity clusters than controls produced. The number of TCRs above 1 in 1000 frequency did not change after DPC sensitization.

The library put unique molecular identifiers onto individual cDNA molecules. TCRdb re-called the RACE reads with MiXCR, one entry per CDR3 protein. Of more than 110,000 distinct CDR3 sequences in the sample, approximately 10% are singletons; the top ten hold 1.2% to 1.5%. Time point meaning: patch test 2, 6 weeks after DPC sensitization. The treatment here: therapeutic diphenylcyclopropenone sensitization with weekly scalp DPC. This clonotype was counted a few times. No antigen is known for it. The germline CDR1 and CDR2 sequences are SGHRS and YFSETQ. This CDR3 is 15 amino acids long. Trimming pared 4 bases from V and 5 bases from J, leaving 19 bases between.

The receptor was derived from a woman aged 45-59 years with alopecia areata. Some clones in this sample may be carry-over from other donors' samples. The gene calls are TRBV5-1 and TRBJ2-7, with D perhaps assigned TRBD1 or TRBD2 (6 bases each). Material: whole blood, obtained in connection with sensitization to the hapten diphenylcyclopropenone (DPC). This chain's CDR3 is CASSPRAPEGDEQYF. CDR3 coding DNA: TGCGCCAGCAGCCCCCGGGCCCCGGAGGGGGACGAGCAGTACTTC.